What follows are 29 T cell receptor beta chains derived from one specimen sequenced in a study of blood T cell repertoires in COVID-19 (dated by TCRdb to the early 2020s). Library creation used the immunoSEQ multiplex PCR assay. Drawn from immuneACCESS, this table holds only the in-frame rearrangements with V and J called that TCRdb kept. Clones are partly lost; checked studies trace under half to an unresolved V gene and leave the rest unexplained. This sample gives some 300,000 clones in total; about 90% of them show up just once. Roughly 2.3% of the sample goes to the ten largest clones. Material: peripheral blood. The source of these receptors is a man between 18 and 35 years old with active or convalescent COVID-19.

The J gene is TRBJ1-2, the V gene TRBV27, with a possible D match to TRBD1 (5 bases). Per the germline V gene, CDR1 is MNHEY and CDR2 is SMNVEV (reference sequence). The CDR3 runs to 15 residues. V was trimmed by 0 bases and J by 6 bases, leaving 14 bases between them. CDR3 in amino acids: CASSLSGGGNHGYTF. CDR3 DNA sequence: TGTGCCAGCAGTTTATCTGGGGGGGGAAATCATGGCTACACCTTC.

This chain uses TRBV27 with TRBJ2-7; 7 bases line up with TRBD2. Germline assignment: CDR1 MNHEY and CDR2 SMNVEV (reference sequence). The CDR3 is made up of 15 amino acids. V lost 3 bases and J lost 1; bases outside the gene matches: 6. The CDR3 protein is CASSLVSSGSYEQYF. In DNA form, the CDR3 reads TGTGCCAGCAGTTTGGTATCTAGCGGTTCCTACGAGCAGTACTTC.

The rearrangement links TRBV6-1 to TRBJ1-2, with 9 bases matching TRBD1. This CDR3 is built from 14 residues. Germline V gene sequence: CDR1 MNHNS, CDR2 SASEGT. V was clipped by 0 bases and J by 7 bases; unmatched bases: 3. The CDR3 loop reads CASSEAGTGIGYTF. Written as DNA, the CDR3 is TGTGCCAGCAGTGAAGCCGGGACAGGGATTGGCTACACCTTC.

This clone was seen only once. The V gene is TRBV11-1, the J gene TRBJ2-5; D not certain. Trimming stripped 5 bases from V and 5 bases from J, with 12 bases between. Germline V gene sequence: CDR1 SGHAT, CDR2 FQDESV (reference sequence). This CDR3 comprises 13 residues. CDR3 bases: TGTGCCAGCAGCCCACCGCCCGGGGAGACCCAGTACTTC. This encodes CASSPPPGETQYF.

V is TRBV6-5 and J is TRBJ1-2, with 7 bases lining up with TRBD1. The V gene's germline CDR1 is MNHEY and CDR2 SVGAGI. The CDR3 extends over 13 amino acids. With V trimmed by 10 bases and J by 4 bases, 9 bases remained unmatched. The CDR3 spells CAIRDSRSYGYTF. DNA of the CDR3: TGTGCCATAAGGGACAGCCGATCCTATGGCTACACCTTC.

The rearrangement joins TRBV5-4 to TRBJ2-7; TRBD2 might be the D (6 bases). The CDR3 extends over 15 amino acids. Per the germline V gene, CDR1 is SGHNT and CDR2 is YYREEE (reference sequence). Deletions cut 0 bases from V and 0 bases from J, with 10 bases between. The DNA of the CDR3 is TGTGCCAGCAGCTTGGGAGTGGGGGGCTCCTACGAGCAGTACTTC. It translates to CASSLGVGGSYEQYF. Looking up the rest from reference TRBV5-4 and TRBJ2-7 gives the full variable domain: ETGVTQSPTHLIKTRGQQVTLRCSSQSGHNTVSWYQQALGQGPQFIFQYYREEENGRGNFPPRFSGLQFPNYSSELNVNALELDDSALYLCASSLGVGGSYEQYFGPGTRLTVT.

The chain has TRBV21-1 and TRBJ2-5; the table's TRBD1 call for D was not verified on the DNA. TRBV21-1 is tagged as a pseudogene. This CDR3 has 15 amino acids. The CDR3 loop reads CASSWRQGFQKTQYF. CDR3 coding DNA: TGTGCCAGCAGCTGGAGACAGGGGTTTCAGAAGACCCAGTACTTC.

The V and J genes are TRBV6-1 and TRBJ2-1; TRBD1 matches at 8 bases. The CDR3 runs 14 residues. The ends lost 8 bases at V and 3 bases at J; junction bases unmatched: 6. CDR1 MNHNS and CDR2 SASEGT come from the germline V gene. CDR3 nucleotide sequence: TGTGCCAGCGGGCTACAGGGGGGCTACAATGAGCAGTTCTTC. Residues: CASGLQGGYNEQFF.

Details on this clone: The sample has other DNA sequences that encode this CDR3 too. CDR3 region: CSARRRVEQYF. The CDR3 DNA follows: TGCAGTGCTAGAAGGAGGGTTGAGCAGTACTTC. This chain connects TRBV20-1 to TRBJ2-7; perhaps TRBD2 as D (6 bases). This CDR3 contains 11 residues. Germline lookup yields CDR1 DFQATT and CDR2 SNEGSKA (reference sequence). With 2 bases removed from V and 7 bases from J, the gap between germline ends came to 9 bases.

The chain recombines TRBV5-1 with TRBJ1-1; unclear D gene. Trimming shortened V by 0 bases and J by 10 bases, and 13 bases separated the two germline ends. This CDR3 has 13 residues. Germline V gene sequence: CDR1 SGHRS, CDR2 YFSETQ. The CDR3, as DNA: TGCGCCAGCAGCTTGGGTGGCAGGTCCGTAGCTTTCTTT. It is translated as CASSLGGRSVAFF.

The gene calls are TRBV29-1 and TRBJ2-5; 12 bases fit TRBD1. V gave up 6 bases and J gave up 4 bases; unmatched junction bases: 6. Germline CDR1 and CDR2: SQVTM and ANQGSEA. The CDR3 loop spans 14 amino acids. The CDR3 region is CSVEGQGASETQYF. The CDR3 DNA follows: TGCAGCGTCGAGGGACAGGGGGCATCAGAGACCCAGTACTTC.

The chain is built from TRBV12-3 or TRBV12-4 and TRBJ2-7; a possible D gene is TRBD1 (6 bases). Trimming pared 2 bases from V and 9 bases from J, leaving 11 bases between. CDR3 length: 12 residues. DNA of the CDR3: TGTGCCAGCAGTTTACCCAGGGGCGGGCAGTACTTC. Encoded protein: CASSLPRGGQYF.

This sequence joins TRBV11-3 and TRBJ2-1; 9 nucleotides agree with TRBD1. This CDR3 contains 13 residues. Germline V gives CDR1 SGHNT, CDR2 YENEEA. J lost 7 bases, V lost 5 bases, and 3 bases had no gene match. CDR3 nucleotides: TGTGCCAGCAGCCGGGACAGGGATAATGAGCAGTTCTTC. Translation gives CASSRDRDNEQFF.

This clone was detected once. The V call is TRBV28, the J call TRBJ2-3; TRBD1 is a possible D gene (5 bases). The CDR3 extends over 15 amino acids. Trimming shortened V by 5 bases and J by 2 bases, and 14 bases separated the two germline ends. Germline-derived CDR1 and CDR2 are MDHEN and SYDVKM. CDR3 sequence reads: CASSGDSGPTDTQYF. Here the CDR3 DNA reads TGTGCCAGCAGTGGAGACAGTGGCCCCACAGATACGCAGTATTTT.

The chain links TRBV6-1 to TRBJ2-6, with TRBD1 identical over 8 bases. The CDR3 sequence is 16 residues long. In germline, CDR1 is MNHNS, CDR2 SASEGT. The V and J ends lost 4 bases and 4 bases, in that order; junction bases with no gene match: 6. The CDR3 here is CASSGDRGVGANVLTF. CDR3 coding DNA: TGTGCCAGCAGTGGAGACAGGGGAGTGGGGGCCAACGTCCTGACTTTC.

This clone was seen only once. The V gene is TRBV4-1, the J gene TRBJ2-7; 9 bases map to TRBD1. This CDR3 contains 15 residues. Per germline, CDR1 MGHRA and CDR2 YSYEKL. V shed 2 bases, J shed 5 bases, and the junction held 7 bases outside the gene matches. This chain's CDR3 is CASSQRQGDSHEQYF. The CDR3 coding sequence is TGCGCCAGCAGCCAAAGACAGGGGGATTCCCACGAGCAGTACTTC.

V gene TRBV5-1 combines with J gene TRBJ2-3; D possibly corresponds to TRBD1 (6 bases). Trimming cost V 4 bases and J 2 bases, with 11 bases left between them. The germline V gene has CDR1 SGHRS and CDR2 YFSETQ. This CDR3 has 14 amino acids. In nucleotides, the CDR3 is TGCGCCAGCAGCCCGGACAGTTCCACAGATACGCAGTATTTT. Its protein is CASSPDSSTDTQYF.

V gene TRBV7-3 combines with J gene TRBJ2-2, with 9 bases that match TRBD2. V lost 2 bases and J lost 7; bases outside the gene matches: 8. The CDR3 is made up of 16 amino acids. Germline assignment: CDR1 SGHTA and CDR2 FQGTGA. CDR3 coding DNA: TGTGCCAGCAGCTTAGTGGCTAGCGGGAATGGCGGGGAGCTGTTTTTT. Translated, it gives CASSLVASGNGGELFF.

The CDR3 DNA sequence: TGTGCCAGTAGTATGATTTCGCCGGGACTAGCACCAGATACGCAGTATTTT. It yields the protein CASSMISPGLAPDTQYF. The J gene is TRBJ2-3, the V gene TRBV19; 9 positions match TRBD2. CDR1 is LNHDA, CDR2 SQIVND, per germline (reference sequence). V was pared by 3 bases and J by 4 bases, with 11 bases of the junction left unmatched. The CDR3 length is 17 residues.

This chain's CDR3 is CASRPSGHTTGELFF. Here the CDR3 DNA reads TGTGCCAGCAGGCCTTCGGGACACACCACCGGGGAGCTGTTTTTT. The chain links TRBV27 to TRBJ2-2; maybe TRBD1 (6 bases). Germline CDR1 is MNHEY and CDR2 is SMNVEV (reference sequence). V was clipped by 6 bases and J by 4 bases, with 15 bases between them. CDR3 length equals 15 residues.

This chain's CDR3 is CASSPPIGDSANYGYTF. The CDR3, as DNA: TGTGCCAGCTCACCACCGATCGGGGACAGCGCTAACTATGGCTACACCTTC. The chain uses TRBV18 and TRBJ1-2; 7 positions match TRBD1. CDR1 and CDR2 (germline): KGHSH, LQKENI. The CDR3 runs to 17 residues. V lost 0 bases and J lost 0; bases outside the gene matches: 7. The full variable domain, in which reference TRBV18 and TRBJ1-2 provide the parts outside the CDR3, is NAGVMQNPRHLVRRRGQEARLRCSPMKGHSHVYWYRQLPEEGLKFMVYLQKENIIDESGMPKERFSAEFPKEGPSILRIQQVVRGDSAAYFCASSPPIGDSANYGYTFGSGTRLTVV.

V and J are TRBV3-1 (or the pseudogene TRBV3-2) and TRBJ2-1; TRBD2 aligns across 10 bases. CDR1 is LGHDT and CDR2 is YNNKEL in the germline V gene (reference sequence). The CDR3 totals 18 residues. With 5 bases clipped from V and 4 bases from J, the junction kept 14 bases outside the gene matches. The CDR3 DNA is TGTGCCAGCAGCGACGAAGAAATAGCGGGGGGCCTTTACAATGAGCAGTTCTTC. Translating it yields CASSDEEIAGGLYNEQFF.

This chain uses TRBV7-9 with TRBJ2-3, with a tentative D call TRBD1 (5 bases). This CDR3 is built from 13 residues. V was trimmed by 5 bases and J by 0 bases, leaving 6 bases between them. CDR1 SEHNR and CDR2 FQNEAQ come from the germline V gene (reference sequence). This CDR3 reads CASSQGSTDTQYF. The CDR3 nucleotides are TGTGCCAGCAGCCAGGGAAGCACAGATACGCAGTATTTT.

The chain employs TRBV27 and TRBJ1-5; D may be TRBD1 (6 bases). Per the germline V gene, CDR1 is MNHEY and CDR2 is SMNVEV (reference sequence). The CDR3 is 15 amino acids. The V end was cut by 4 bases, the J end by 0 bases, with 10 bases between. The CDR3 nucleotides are TGTGCCAGCAGTTACCAGGGGCATAGCAATCAGCCCCAGCATTTT. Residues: CASSYQGHSNQPQHF.

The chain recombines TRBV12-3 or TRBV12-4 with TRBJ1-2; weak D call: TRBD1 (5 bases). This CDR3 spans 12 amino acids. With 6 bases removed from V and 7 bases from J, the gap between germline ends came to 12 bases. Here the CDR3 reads CASSGDGAGYTF. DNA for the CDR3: TGTGCCAGCAGCGGCGATGGGGCTGGCTACACCTTC.

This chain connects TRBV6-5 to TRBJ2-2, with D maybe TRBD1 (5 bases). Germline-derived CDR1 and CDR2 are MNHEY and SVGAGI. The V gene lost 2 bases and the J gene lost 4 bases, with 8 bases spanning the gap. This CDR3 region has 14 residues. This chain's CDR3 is CASSYQGATGELFF. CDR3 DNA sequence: TGTGCCAGCAGTTACCAAGGGGCCACCGGGGAGCTGTTTTTT.

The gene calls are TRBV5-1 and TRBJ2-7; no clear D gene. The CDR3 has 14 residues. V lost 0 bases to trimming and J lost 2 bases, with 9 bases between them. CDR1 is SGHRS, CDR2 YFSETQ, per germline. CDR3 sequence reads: CASSLVVQPYEQYF. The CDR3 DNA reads TGCGCCAGCAGCTTGGTAGTACAGCCCTACGAGCAGTACTTC. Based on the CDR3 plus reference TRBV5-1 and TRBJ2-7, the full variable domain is KAGVTQTPRYLIKTRGQQVTLSCSPISGHRSVSWYQQTPGQGLQFLFEYFSETQRNKGNFPGRFSGRQFSNSRSEMNVSTLELGDSALYLCASSLVVQPYEQYFGPGTRLTVT.

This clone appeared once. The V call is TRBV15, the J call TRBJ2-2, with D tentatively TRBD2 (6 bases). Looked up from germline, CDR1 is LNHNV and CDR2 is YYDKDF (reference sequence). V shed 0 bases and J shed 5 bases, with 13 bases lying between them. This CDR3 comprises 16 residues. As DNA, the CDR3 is TGTGCCACCAGCAGAGATACGGGGAGGCAGACCGGGGAGCTGTTTTTT. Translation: CATSRDTGRQTGELFF. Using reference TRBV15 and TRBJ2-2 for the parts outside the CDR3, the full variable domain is DAMVIQNPRYQVTQFGKPVTLSCSQTLNHNVMYWYQQKSSQAPKLLFHYYDKDFNNEADTPDNFQSRRPNTSFCFLDIRSPGLGDTAMYLCATSRDTGRQTGELFFGEGSRLTVL.

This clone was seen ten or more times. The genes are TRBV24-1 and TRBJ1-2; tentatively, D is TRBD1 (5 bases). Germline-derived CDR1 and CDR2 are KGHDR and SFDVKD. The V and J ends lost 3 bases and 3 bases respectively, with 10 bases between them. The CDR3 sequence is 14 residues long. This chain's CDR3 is CATSDRTRDYGYTF. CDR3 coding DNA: TGTGCCACCAGTGATAGGACCAGGGACTATGGCTACACCTTC.